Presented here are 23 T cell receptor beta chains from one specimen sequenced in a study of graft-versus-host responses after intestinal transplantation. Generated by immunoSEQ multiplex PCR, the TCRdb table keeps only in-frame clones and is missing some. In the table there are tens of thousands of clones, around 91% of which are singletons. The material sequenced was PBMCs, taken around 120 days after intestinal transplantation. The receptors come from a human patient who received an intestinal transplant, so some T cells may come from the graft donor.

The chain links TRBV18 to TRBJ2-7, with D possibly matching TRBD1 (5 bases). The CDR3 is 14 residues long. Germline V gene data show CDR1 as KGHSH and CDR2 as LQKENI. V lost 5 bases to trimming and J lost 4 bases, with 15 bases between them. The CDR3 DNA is TGTGCCAGCTCAAGTGGGGCTCAGGGATACGAGCAGTACTTC. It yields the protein CASSSGAQGYEQYF.

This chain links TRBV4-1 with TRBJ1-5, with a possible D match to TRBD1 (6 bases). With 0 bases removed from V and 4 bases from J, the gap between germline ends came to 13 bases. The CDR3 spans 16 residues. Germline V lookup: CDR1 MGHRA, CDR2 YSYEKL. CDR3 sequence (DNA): TGCGCCAGCAGCCAAGATGGAGGGGGGGGAAATCAGCCCCAGCATTTT. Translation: CASSQDGGGGNQPQHF.

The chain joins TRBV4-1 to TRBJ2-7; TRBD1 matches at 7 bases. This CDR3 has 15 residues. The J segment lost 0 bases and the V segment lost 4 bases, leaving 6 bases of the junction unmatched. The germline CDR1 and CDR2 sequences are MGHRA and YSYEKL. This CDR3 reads CASSPMRQGSYEQYF. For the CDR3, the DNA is TGCGCCAGCAGCCCGATGCGACAGGGCTCCTACGAGCAGTACTTC.

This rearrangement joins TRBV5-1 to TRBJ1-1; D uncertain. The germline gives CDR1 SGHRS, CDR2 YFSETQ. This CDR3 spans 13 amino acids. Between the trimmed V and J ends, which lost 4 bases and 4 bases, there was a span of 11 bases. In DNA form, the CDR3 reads TGCGCCAGCAGCCGTAACATGGGCACTGAAGCTTTCTTT. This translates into CASSRNMGTEAFF. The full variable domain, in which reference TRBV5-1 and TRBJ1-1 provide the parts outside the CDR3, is KAGVTQTPRYLIKTRGQQVTLSCSPISGHRSVSWYQQTPGQGLQFLFEYFSETQRNKGNFPGRFSGRQFSNSRSEMNVSTLELGDSALYLCASSRNMGTEAFFGQGTRLTVV.

CDR3 coding DNA: TGTGCCAGCAGCTTAGTGGGGGACAGTGGCTACACCTTC. It specifies CASSLVGDSGYTF. This chain joins TRBV7-9 and TRBJ1-2, with 7 bases matching TRBD1. The J segment lost 7 bases and the V segment lost 1 base, leaving 3 bases of the junction unmatched. There are 13 residues in the CDR3. Germline CDR1 reads SEHNR; CDR2 reads FQNEAQ (reference sequence).

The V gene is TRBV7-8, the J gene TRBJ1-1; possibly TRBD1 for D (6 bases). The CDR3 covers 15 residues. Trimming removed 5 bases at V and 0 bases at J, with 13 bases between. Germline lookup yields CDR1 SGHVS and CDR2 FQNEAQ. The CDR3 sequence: CASSITGKLNTEAFF. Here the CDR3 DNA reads TGTGCCAGCAGCATTACAGGGAAATTGAACACTGAAGCTTTCTTT.

CDR3 region: CASSAGTSGMSTDTQYF. The CDR3 DNA sequence: TGTGCCAGCAGCGCAGGGACTAGCGGGATGAGCACAGATACGCAGTATTTT. The rearrangement links TRBV7-9 to TRBJ2-3, with 13 bases fitting TRBD2. J gave up 0 bases and V 5 bases, and 5 bases lay outside the gene matches. This CDR3 is built from 17 residues. In germline, CDR1 is SEHNR, CDR2 FQNEAQ (reference sequence).

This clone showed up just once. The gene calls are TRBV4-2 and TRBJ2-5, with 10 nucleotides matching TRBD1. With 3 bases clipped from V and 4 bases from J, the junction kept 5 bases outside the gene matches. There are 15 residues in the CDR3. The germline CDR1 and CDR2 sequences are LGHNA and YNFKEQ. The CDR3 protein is CASSQDGTGVETQYF. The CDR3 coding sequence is TGTGCCAGCAGCCAGGACGGGACAGGGGTAGAGACCCAGTACTTC.

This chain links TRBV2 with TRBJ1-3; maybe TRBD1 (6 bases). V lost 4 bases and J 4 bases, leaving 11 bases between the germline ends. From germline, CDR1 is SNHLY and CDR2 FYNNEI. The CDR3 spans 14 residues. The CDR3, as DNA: TGTGCCAGCAGTGGACAGGCCGGCGGAAACACCATATATTTT. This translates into CASSGQAGGNTIYF.

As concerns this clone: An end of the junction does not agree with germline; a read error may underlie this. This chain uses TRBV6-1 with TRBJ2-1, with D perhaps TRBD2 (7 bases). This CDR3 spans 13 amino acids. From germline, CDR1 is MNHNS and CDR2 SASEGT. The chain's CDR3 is CASREGGVNEQFF. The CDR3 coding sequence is TGTGCCAGCAGGGAAGGGGGGGTTAATGAGCAGTTCTTC.

The chain's CDR3 is CASSFRVPNSPLHF. The CDR3 bases are TGTGCCAGCAGTTTCCGGGTCCCCAATTCACCCCTCCACTTT. The V gene is TRBV28, the J gene TRBJ1-6; no clear D. The CDR3 totals 14 residues. V lost 3 bases and J 7 bases, leaving 10 bases between the germline ends. From germline, CDR1 is MDHEN and CDR2 SYDVKM.

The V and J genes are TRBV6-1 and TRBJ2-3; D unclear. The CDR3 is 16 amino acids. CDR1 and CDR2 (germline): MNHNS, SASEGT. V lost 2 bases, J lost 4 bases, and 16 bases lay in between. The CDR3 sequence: CASSENHVGWPDTQYF. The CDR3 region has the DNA TGTGCCAGCAGTGAAAATCACGTTGGCTGGCCAGATACGCAGTATTTT.

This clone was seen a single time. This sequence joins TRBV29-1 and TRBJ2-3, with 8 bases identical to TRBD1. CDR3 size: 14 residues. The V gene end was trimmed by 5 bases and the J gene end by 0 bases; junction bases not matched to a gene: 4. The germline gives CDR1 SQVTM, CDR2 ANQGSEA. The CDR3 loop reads CSVTTGESTDTQYF. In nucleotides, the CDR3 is TGCAGCGTTACGACAGGGGAGAGCACAGATACGCAGTATTTT.

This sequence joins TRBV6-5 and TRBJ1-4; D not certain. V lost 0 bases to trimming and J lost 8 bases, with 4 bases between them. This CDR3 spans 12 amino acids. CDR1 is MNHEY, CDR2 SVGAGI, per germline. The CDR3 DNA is TGTGCCAGCAGTTACTCGGGGGAAAAACTGTTTTTT. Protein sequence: CASSYSGEKLFF.

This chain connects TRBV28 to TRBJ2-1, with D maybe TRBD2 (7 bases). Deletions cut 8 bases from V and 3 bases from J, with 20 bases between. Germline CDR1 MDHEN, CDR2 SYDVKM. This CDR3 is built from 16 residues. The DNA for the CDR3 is TGTGCCAGCGGGGGGGGCAGCCAAAATTTCTACAATGAGCAGTTCTTC. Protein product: CASGGGSQNFYNEQFF.

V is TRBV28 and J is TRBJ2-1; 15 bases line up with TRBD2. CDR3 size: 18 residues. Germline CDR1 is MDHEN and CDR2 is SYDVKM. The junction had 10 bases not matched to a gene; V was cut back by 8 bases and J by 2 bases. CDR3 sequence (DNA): TGTGCCAGCGTCGTGGCAGGACTAGCGGGAGGGACCTACAATGAGCAGTTCTTC. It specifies CASVVAGLAGGTYNEQFF.

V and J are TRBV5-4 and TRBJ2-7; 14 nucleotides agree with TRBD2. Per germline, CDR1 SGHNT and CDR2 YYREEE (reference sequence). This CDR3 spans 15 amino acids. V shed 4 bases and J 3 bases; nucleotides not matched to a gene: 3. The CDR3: CASSIGLAGGYEQYF. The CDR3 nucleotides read TGTGCCAGCAGCATCGGACTAGCGGGAGGCTACGAGCAGTACTTC.

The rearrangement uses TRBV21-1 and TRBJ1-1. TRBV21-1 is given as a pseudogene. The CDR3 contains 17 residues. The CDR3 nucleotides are TGTGCCAGCAGCAAAGCTACGTACCCAGCGGAGAACACTGAAGCTTTCTTT. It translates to CASSKATYPAENTEAFF.

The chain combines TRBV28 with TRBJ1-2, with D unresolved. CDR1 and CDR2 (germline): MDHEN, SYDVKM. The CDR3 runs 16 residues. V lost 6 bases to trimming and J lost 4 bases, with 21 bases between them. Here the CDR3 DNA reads TGTGCCAGCAGCCCAGACCTGGAGAGGGATATCTATGGCTACACCTTC. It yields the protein CASSPDLERDIYGYTF.

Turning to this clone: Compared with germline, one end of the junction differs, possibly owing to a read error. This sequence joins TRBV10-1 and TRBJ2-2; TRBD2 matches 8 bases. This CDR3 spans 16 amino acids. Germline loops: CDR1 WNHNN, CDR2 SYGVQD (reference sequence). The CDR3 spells CASSEGAGAKTGELFF. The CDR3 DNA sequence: TGCGCCAGCAGTGAAGGAGCGGGAGCGAAGACCGGGGAGCTGTTTTTT.

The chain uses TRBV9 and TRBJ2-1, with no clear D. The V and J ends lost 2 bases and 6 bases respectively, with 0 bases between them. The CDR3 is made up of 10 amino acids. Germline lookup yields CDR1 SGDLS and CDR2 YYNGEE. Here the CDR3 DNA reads TGTGCCAGCAGCGTCAATGAGCAGTTCTTC. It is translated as CASSVNEQFF.

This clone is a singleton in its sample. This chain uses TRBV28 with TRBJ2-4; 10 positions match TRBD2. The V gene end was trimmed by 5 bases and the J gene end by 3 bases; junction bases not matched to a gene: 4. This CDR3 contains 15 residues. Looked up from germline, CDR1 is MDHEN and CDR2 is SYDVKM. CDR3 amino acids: CASSPWTSGKNIQYF. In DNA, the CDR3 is TGTGCCAGCAGTCCCTGGACTAGCGGCAAAAACATTCAGTACTTC.

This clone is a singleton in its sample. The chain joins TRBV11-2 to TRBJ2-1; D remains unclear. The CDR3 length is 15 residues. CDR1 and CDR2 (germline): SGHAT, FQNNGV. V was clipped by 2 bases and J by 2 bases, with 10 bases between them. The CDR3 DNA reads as TGTGCCAGCAGCTTAAAGATAAACACCTACAATGAGCAGTTCTTC. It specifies CASSLKINTYNEQFF.